The subject of this entry is one T cell receptor beta chain. Per the study methods: Counts of nucleated cells, estimated from reference gene primer amplification, were obtained. The table came from immunoSEQ multiplex PCR; TCRdb's copy has only in-frame clones and leaves some out. V, J and clone size are taken as reported in that table, and D and trimming were inferred from the DNA itself. The sample carries roughly 250,000 clones, 70% to 85% recorded once. This sample was taken from a study of blood T cell repertoires in COVID-19. Study in general: Acute-phase and convalescent COVID-19 samples originated in the United States, Italy and Spain. PBMCs, B-cell-depleted T cells, or T cells provided the cDNA or gDNA that made up the material.

Between the trimmed V and J ends, which lost 1 base and 2 bases, there was a span of 9 bases. The CDR3 runs 15 residues. Germline loops: CDR1 MDHEN, CDR2 SYDVKM. This TCR came from a woman older than 75 with acute or convalescent COVID-19. The material sequenced was peripheral blood. This chain links TRBV28 with TRBJ1-5, with D tentatively TRBD1 (5 bases). CDR3 nucleotides: TGTGCCAGCAGTTTATCCCAGGGTGGCAATCAGCCCCAGCATTTT. Its translation: CASSLSQGGNQPQHF. The full variable domain, its missing parts supplied by reference TRBV28 and TRBJ1-5, is DVKVTQSSRYLVKRTGEKVFLECVQDMDHENMFWYRQDPGLGLRLIYFSYDVKMKEKGDIPEGYSVSREKKERFSLILESASTNQTSMYLCASSLSQGGNQPQHFGDGTRLSIL.